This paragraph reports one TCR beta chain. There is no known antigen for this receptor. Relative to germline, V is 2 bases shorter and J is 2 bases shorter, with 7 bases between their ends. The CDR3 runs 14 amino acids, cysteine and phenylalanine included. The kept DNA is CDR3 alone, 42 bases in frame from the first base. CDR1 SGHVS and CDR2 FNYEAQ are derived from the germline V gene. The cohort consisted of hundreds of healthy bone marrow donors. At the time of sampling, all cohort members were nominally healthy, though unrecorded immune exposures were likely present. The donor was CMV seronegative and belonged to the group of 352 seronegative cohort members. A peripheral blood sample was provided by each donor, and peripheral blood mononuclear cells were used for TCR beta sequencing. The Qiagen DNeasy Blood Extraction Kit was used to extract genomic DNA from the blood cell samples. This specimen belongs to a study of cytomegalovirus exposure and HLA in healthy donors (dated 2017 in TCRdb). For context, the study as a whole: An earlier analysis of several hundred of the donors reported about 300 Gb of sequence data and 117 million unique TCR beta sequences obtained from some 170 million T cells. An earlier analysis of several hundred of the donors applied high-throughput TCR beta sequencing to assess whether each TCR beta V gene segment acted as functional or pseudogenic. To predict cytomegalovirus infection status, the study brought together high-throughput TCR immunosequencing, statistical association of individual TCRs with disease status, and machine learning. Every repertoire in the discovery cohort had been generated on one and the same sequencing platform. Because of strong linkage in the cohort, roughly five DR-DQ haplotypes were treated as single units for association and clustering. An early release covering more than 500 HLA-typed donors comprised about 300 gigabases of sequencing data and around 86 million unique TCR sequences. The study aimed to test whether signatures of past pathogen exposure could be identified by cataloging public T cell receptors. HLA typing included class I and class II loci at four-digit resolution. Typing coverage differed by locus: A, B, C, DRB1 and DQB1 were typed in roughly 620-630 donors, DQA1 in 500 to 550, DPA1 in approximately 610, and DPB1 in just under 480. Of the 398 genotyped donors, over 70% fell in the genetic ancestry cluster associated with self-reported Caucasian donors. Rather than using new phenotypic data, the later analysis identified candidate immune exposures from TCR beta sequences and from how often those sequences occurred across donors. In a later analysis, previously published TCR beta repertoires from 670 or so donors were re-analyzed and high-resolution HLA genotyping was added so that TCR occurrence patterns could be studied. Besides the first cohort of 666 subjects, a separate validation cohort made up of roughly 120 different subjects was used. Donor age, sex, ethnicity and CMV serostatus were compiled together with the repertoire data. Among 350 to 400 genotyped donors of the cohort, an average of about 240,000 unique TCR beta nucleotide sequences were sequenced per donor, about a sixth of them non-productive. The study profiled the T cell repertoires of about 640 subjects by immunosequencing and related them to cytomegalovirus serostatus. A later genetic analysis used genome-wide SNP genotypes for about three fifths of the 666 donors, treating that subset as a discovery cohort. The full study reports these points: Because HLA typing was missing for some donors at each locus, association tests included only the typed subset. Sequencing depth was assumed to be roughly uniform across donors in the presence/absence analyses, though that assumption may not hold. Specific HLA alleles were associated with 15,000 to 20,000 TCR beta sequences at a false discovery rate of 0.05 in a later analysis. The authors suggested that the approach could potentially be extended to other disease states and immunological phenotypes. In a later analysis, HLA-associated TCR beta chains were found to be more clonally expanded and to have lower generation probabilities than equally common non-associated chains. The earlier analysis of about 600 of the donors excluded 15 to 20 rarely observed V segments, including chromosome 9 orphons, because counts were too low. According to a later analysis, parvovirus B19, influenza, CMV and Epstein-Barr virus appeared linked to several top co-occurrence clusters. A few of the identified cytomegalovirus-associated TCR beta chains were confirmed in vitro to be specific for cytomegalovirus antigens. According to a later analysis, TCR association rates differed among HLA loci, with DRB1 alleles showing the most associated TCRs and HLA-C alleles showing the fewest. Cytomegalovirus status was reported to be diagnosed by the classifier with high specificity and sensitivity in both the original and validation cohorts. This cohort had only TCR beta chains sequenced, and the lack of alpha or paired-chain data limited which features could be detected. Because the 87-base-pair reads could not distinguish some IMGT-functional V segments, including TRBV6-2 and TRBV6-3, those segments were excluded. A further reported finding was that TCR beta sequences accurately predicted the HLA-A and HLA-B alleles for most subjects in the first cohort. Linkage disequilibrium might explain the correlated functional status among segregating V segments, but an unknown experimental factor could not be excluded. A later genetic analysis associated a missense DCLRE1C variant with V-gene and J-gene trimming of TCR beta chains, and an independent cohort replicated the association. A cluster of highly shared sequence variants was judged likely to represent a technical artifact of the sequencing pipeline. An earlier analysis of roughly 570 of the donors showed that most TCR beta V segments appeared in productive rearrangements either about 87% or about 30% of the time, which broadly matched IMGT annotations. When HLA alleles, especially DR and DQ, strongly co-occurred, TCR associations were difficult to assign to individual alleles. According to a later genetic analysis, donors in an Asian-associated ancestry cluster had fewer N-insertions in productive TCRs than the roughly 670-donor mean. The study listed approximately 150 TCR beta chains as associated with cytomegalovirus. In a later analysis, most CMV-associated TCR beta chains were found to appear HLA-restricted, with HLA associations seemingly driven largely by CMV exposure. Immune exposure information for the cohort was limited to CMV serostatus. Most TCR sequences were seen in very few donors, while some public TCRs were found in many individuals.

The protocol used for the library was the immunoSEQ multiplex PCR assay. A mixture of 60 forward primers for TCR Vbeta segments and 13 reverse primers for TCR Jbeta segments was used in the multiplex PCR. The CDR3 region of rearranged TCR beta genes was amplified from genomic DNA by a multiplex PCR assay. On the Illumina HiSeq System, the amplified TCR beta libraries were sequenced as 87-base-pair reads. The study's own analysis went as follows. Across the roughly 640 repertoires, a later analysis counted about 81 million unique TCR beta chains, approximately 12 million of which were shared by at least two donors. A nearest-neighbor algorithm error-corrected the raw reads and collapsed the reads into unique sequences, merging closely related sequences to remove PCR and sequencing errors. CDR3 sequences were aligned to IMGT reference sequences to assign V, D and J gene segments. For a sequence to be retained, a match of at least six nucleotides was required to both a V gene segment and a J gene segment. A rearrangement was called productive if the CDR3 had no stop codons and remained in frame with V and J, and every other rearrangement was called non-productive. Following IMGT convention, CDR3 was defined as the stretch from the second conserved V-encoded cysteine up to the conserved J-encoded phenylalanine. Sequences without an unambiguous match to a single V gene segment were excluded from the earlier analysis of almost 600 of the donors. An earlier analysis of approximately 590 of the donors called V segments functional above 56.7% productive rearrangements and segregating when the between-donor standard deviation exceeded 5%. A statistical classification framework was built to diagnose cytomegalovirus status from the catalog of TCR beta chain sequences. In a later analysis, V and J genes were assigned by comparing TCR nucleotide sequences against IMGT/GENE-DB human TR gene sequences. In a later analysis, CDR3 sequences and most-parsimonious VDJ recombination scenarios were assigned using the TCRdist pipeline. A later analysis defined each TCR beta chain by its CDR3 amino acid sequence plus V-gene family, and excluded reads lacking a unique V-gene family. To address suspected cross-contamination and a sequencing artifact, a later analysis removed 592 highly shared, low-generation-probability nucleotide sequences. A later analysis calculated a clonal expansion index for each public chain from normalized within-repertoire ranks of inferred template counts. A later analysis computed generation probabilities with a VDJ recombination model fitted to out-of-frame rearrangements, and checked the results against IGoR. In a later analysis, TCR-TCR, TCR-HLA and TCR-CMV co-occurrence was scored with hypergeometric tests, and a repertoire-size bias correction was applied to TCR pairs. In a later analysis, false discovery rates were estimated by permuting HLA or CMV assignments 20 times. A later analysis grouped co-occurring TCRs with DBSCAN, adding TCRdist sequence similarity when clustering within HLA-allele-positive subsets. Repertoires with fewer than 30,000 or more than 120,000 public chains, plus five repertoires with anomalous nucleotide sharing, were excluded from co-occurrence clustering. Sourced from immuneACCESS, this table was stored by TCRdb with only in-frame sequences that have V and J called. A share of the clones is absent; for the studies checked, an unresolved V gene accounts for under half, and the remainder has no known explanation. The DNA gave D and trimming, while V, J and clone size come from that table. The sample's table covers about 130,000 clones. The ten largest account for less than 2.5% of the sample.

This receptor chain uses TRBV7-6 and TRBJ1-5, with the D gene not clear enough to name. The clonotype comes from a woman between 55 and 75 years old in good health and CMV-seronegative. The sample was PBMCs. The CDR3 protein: CASSLTQGNQPQHF. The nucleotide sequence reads TGTGCCAGCAGCTTAACCCAGGGCAATCAGCCCCAGCATTTT.